A selection of T cell receptor beta chains follows, all from one sample in a study of blood T cell repertoires in COVID-19. Sequencing used immunoSEQ multiplex PCR; TCRdb keeps in-frame clones, though not all of them. The table has approximately 100,000 clones, 80% to 90% seen once; the top ten hold approximately 2.4%. The sample comprised PBMCs or T cells enriched from blood (not recorded which). The source of these receptors is a woman aged 45-65 years who had recovered from COVID-19. CDR3s include the opening cysteine and the closing phenylalanine or tryptophan. A D gene is named only where the DNA matches it firmly. Expanded clones are given a class, and other clones once, few, many or no size at all.

clone_size j_call d_call v_call cdr3_aa cdr3_nt
NA TRBJ1-2 NA TRBV6-5 CASRPPSGEGGYTF TGTGCCAGCAGACCACCATCAGGGGAAGGTGGCTACACCTTC
NA TRBJ2-1 NA TRBV28 CASSQGREREQFF TGTGCCAGCAGCCAAGGACGGGAAAGAGAGCAGTTCTTC
once TRBJ1-1 NA TRBV6-5 CASLEAGRGDTEAFF TGTGCCAGCCTCGAAGCGGGAAGGGGGGACACTGAAGCTTTCTTT
NA TRBJ2-1 TRBD1 TRBV6-5 CASTNLDRVNEQFF TGTGCCAGCACCAACTTAGACAGGGTCAATGAGCAGTTCTTC
NA TRBJ1-1 NA TRBV5-7 CASSYPVGRVTEAFF TGTGCCAGCAGCTACCCGGTGGGCAGGGTCACTGAAGCTTTCTTT
NA TRBJ2-3 NA TRBV27 CASSLRAGSTDTQYF TGTGCCAGCAGTTTACGGGCAGGGAGCACAGATACGCAGTATTTT
NA TRBJ1-2 NA TRBV27 CASSFRGGTYGYTF TGTGCCAGCAGTTTTCGAGGGGGAACCTATGGCTACACCTTC
NA TRBJ1-2 NA TRBV11-2 CASSLLGGDGYTF TGTGCCAGCAGCTTACTAGGCGGGGATGGCTACACCTTC
NA TRBJ2-7 TRBD2 TRBV7-9 CASSPRTSSHEQYF TGTGCCAGCAGCCCCCGGACTAGCTCACACGAGCAGTACTTC
NA TRBJ1-1 NA TRBV10-3 CAISEKGDGAFF TGTGCCATCAGTGAGAAGGGGGACGGAGCTTTCTTT
NA TRBJ2-1 NA TRBV7-8 CASSSAGSYNEQFF TGTGCCAGCAGCTCAGCCGGGAGCTACAATGAGCAGTTCTTC
NA TRBJ2-7 NA TRBV19 CASSIGQFYEQYF TGTGCCAGTAGTATCGGACAGTTCTACGAGCAGTACTTC
NA TRBJ2-7 TRBD2 TRBV30 CAWSSWGGSSYEQYF TGTGCCTGGAGTTCGTGGGGGGGGAGCTCCTACGAGCAGTACTTC
NA TRBJ1-2 NA TRBV29-1 CSVGRQPPYGYTF TGCAGCGTTGGGAGACAGCCACCTTATGGCTACACCTTC
NA TRBJ2-1 TRBD2 TRBV5-1 CASSLGSGTLNEQFF TGCGCCAGCAGCTTGGGTAGCGGGACCCTCAATGAGCAGTTCTTC
NA TRBJ1-1 NA TRBV28 CASSPPDKNTEAFF TGTGCCAGCAGTCCACCGGACAAGAACACTGAAGCTTTCTTT
NA TRBJ1-5 NA TRBV7-9 CASSRTGEGNQPQHF TGTGCCAGCAGCCGAACGGGGGAGGGCAATCAGCCCCAGCATTTT
few TRBJ2-1 TRBD2 TRBV19 CASSIDISGRAVGEQFF TGTGCCAGTAGTATAGATATTAGCGGGAGGGCCGTTGGTGAGCAGTTCTTC
NA TRBJ1-2 NA TRBV30 CAWSIGTTNYGYTF TGTGCCTGGAGTATCGGGACAACTAACTATGGCTACACCTTC
once TRBJ1-1 TRBD1 TRBV11-3 CASSLTGGDRTEAFF TGTGCCAGCAGCTTGACAGGGGGCGATCGGACTGAAGCTTTCTTT
once TRBJ2-2 NA TRBV3-1/TRBV3-2 CASSRSLSGNTGELFF TGTGCCAGCAGCCGATCCTTGTCCGGGAACACCGGGGAGCTGTTTTTT
NA TRBJ1-2 NA TRBV19 CASSARGGYGYTF TGTGCCAGTAGTGCAAGGGGTGGATATGGCTACACCTTC
NA TRBJ2-1 NA TRBV7-9 CASSSMMVATNEQFF TGTGCCAGCAGCTCCATGATGGTAGCAACCAATGAGCAGTTCTTC
NA TRBJ2-3 TRBD2 TRBV7-2 CASSLGTSHRSTDTQYF TGTGCCAGCAGCTTAGGGACTAGCCATAGAAGCACAGATACGCAGTATTTT
NA TRBJ2-5 NA TRBV3-1/TRBV3-2 CASSQGAGPKETQYF TGTGCCAGCAGCCAGGGGGCCGGGCCCAAAGAGACCCAGTACTTC
NA TRBJ2-7 TRBD2 TRBV28 CASSPAGLAGGLGEQYF TGTGCCAGCAGTCCAGCCGGGCTAGCGGGGGGCCTGGGCGAGCAGTACTTC
NA TRBJ2-7 TRBD2 TRBV6-5 CASSYSSGGGYYEQYF TGTGCCAGCAGTTACTCGAGTGGGGGGGGATACTACGAGCAGTACTTC
NA TRBJ2-1 TRBD2 TRBV10-3 CAISIGRGGFNEQFF TGTGCCATCAGCATCGGGCGGGGGGGCTTCAATGAGCAGTTCTTC
NA TRBJ1-5 NA TRBV24-1 CATSDTGHGNQPQHF TGTGCCACCAGTGATACAGGCCACGGCAATCAGCCCCAGCATTTT
NA TRBJ2-1 NA TRBV5-1 CASSSKGANEQFF TGCGCCAGCAGCTCCAAAGGGGCCAATGAGCAGTTCTTC
NA TRBJ2-7 TRBD2 TRBV9 CASSVGSSGTYEQYF TGTGCCAGCAGCGTAGGGTCTAGCGGGACCTACGAGCAGTACTTC
NA TRBJ2-3 TRBD2 TRBV4-1 CASRKGRLAGGTDTQYF TGCGCCAGCAGGAAAGGGAGGCTAGCGGGGGGCACAGATACGCAGTATTTT
NA TRBJ1-5 NA TRBV5-6 CASSFGSTSNQPQHF TGTGCCAGCAGCTTCGGGTCGACGAGCAATCAGCCCCAGCATTTT
NA TRBJ2-1 NA TRBV6-5 CASMSTLSYNEQFF TGTGCCAGCATGAGTACCCTCTCCTACAATGAGCAGTTCTTC
few TRBJ2-1 NA TRBV6-1 CASSEAHSGAGEQFF TGTGCCAGCAGTGAAGCCCACTCAGGGGCAGGTGAGCAGTTCTTC
NA TRBJ1-2 NA TRBV7-8 CASSLTQDYGYTF TGTGCCAGCAGCCTGACACAAGACTATGGCTACACCTTC
NA TRBJ1-1 NA TRBV29-1 CSADTGLNTEAFF TGCAGCGCAGATACAGGGTTGAACACTGAAGCTTTCTTT
NA TRBJ2-3 TRBD2 TRBV24-1 CATSDSGLAGGTDTQYF TGTGCCACCAGTGATTCTGGACTAGCGGGGGGCACAGATACGCAGTATTTT
NA TRBJ2-5 TRBD2 TRBV18 CASSPRLAGGRAETQYF TGTGCCAGCTCACCGAGGCTAGCGGGAGGGAGAGCAGAGACCCAGTACTTC
NA TRBJ1-1 TRBD1 TRBV25-1 CASSELKGDRDTEAFF TGTGCCAGCAGTGAGTTAAAAGGTGACAGGGACACTGAAGCTTTCTTT
NA TRBJ1-2 NA TRBV28 CASSSTDYGYTF TGTGCCAGCAGCTCGACAGACTATGGCTACACCTTC
NA TRBJ1-2 NA TRBV28 CASSQGFGYTF TGTGCCAGCAGTCAGGGATTTGGCTACACCTTC
NA TRBJ2-5 NA TRBV6-1 CASSDRNRQETQYF TGTGCCAGCAGTGACCGAAATCGGCAAGAGACCCAGTACTTC
NA TRBJ1-3 NA TRBV3-1/TRBV3-2 CASSLTRSSGNTIYF TGTGCCAGCAGCCTAACAAGGAGCTCTGGAAACACCATATATTTT
NA TRBJ1-4 TRBD1 TRBV27 CASSQQTGGSEKLFF TGTGCCAGCAGTCAGCAAACAGGGGGCAGCGAAAAACTGTTTTTT
NA TRBJ2-7 TRBD2 TRBV24-1 CATSDGGGGYEQYF TGTGCCACCAGTGATGGCGGGGGTGGTTACGAGCAGTACTTC
NA TRBJ2-7 NA TRBV29-1 CSIQTGGSYEQYF TGCAGCATCCAGACGGGTGGATCCTACGAGCAGTACTTC
NA TRBJ1-1 NA TRBV7-6 CASSLNPTGNTEAFF TGTGCCAGCAGCTTAAACCCGACGGGAAACACTGAAGCTTTCTTT
once TRBJ1-3 NA TRBV6-5 CASRGSRGGNTIYF TGTGCCAGCAGAGGGTCCAGGGGAGGAAACACCATATATTTT
NA TRBJ2-2 NA TRBV4-1 CASSQEPLPNTGELFF TGCGCCAGCAGCCAAGAACCCCTACCGAACACCGGGGAGCTGTTTTTT